The clone carrying this T cell receptor (beta chain) has a single count. Germline V gene sequence: CDR1 SNHLY, CDR2 FYNNEI. This CDR3 is built from 14 residues. V gave up 9 bases and J gave up 5 bases; unmatched junction bases: 9. This sample was included in a study of blood T cell repertoires in COVID-19. As originally analysed: Amplification with reference gene primers provided the estimates of nucleated cell counts. Sequencing was performed with immunoSEQ multiplex PCR; in TCRdb, only in-frame clones are kept and a portion is missing. That table supplies the V and J calls and clone size; D and trimming were determined from the DNA. This table has 250,000 or so clones, about 91% appearing once.

Material: peripheral blood. The chain couples TRBV2 to TRBJ2-2; TRBD1 matches 7 bases. The source of this sequence is a woman between 40 and 50 years old who had recovered from COVID-19. CDR3 loop: CASMVQGVTGELFF. The CDR3 bases are TGTGCCAGTATGGTCCAGGGGGTAACCGGGGAGCTGTTTTTT.